In this sample, the clone carrying this TCR beta chain turned up once. This specimen comes from a study of ipilimumab plus nivolumab after autologous stem cell transplantation. About the study: Typical patient got a handful of ipilimumab doses and seven to nine nivolumab doses (median). The DLBCL cohort had primary refractory and relapsed disease, with 18-month progression-free survival of about 86% and 29%.

Germline loops: CDR1 SNHLY, CDR2 FYNNEI. Trimming left V 5 bases short and J 7 bases short, with 12 bases between. This CDR3 is 13 amino acids long. Assay used: immunoSEQ multiplex PCR; TCRdb lists only in-frame clones, some missing. The table records about 19,000 clones, around 85% of them present only once. Here the sequenced sample was PBMCs, taken in a trial of ipilimumab plus nivolumab as post-transplant consolidation. The TCR originated in a male donor with diffuse large B-cell lymphoma. The chain is built from TRBV2 and TRBJ2-1; D not resolved. The CDR3 protein is CASSPRTGNEQFF. Here the CDR3 DNA reads TGTGCCAGCAGTCCCCGGACCGGGAATGAGCAGTTCTTC.